This paragraph covers one TCR beta chain sequence. Which antigen it targets is not known. HCMV serostatus was determined by detecting HCMV-specific IgG in serum with a commercial ELISA kit. Ficoll density gradient centrifugation was used to isolate peripheral blood mononuclear cells from blood. Sequencer: Illumina HiSeq 2000. TCR beta cDNA libraries were made by 5'RACE template switching that added a universal primer site and unique molecular identifiers. Synthesis of cDNA was primed from the TCR beta constant segment and was followed by two consecutive PCR amplification steps. Concerning the study's data processing: MIGEC was used to demultiplex reads and group reads by UMI, and MiTCR was used to assemble and quantify clonotypes. To exclude erroneous sequences, any TCR cDNA sequence not supported by at least two reads was discarded. The tcR package was used for downstream repertoire analysis, and clonotypes were matched across fractions by CDR3 nucleotide sequence plus V segment. VDJmatch was used to annotate antigen specificity against VDJdb, with one amino acid substitution allowed in CDR3. TCRdb reanalyzed the reads, keeping one entry per CDR3 protein sequence and omitting DNA. These V and J calls derive from TCRdb rather than the authors' analysis. The sample's clone listing holds 500,000 to 600,000 distinct CDR3 sequences. The ten top clones hold around 3.3% of the sample.

The entry originates in a study of T cells expressing NK-cell markers (dated by TCRdb to the early 2020s). General notes on the study: TCR beta-chain repertoires were profiled in sorted CD3+CD56+NKG2C+, CD3+CD56+NKG2C- and CD3+CD56-NKG2C+ T-cell subsets from roughly eight donors. Among the eight sequenced donors, only one was HCMV-seronegative, while the other seven were HCMV-seropositive. All eight donors whose samples were sequenced were randomly selected healthy volunteers, three of them men and five women. Libraries were sequenced as 2 x 150 bp reads on Illumina HiSeq 2000/2500, MiSeq or NextSeq.

On the study overall, not on this receptor specifically: Whether the expanded NKG2C-expressing T cell clones were specific for HCMV antigens was left unclear. In 6 or 7 donors, the dominant CD3+CD56+NKG2C+ clonotypes ranked among the top 10 CD8+ clonotypes, making up roughly 1.0-7.0% of CD8+ T cells. Those dominant clonotypes were again the most abundant among CD3+CD56-NKG2C+ cells in four donors, at about 25-60.1%.

This receptor was taken from a man aged 18 to 30 in good health. Donor details come from another sample of the same person, matched by shared clones. Sequencing was done on a sample of blood T cells: a sorted CD56 or NKG2C T cell subset, CD4+ or CD8+ T cells, or bulk PBMC T cells (not recorded which).

For the CDR3, the sequence is CASSSPDGYNEQFF. The chain couples TRBV7-9 to TRBJ2-1. Counted from cysteine to phenylalanine, this CDR3 has 14 amino acids. The protein alone is recorded here. Via the germline V gene (reference sequence), CDR1 is SEHNR and CDR2 FQNEAQ.